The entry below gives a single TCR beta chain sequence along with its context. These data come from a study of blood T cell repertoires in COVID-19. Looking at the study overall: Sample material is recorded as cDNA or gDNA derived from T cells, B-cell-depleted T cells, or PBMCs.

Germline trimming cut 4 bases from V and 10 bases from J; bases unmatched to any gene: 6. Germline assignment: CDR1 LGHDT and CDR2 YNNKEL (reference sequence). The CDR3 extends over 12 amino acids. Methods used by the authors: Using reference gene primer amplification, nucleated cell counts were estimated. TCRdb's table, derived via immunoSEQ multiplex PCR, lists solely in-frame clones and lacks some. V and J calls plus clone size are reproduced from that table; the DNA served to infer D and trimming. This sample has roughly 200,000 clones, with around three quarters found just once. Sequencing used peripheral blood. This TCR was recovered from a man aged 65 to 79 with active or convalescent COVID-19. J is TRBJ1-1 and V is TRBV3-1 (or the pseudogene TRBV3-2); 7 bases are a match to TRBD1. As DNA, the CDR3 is TGTGCCAGCAGCCGTACAGGGGTGCCAGCTTTCTTT. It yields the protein CASSRTGVPAFF.